Listed here are 30 T cell receptor beta chains from one sample, sequenced in a study of cytomegalovirus exposure and HLA in healthy donors (dated by TCRdb to 2016 to 2017). The library was produced with the immunoSEQ multiplex PCR assay. For the multiplex PCR, a mixture combining 60 forward primers for TCR Vbeta segments and 13 reverse primers for TCR Jbeta segments was used. The source is immuneACCESS, and TCRdb retained only in-frame sequences with V and J called. Part of the clones is not carried over; for the studies checked, unresolved V genes explain less than half of this, and the remainder is unexplained. In this sample the table shows 200,000 to 250,000 clones, over 75% of which occur a single time. The biggest ten clones account for over 1% of the sample. Source material: PBMCs. The receptors derive from a human donor in good health.

The genes are TRBV2 and TRBJ1-1; no firm D call. The CDR3 contains 12 residues. The ends were cut back, 4 bases at V and 2 bases at J, with 5 bases in the middle. CDR1 is SNHLY, CDR2 FYNNEI, per germline. CDR3 bases: TGTGCCAGCAGTGGCAGTAACACTGAAGCTTTCTTT. Protein: CASSGSNTEAFF.

The V gene is TRBV18, the J gene TRBJ2-7; 7 positions agree with TRBD2. Germline values: CDR1 KGHSH, CDR2 LQKENI. Trimming cost V 6 bases and J 3 bases; bases outside gene matches: 14. This CDR3 is 16 amino acids long. The CDR3 reads CASSTREPAGSYEQYF. The CDR3 nucleotides read TGTGCCAGCTCCACCAGGGAACCAGCGGGGAGCTACGAGCAGTACTTC.

The chain links TRBV30 to TRBJ2-5; no clear D. Germline V gives CDR1 GTSNPN, CDR2 SVGIG (reference sequence). V shed 0 bases and J shed 5 bases, with 7 bases lying between them. The CDR3 has 12 amino acids. Here the CDR3 DNA reads TGTGCCTGGAGTGTACAGTTGGAGACCCAGTACTTC. Its protein is CAWSVQLETQYF.

The rearrangement joins TRBV28 to TRBJ2-5, with 10 positions matching TRBD2. J was trimmed by 5 bases and V by 2 bases; bases with no gene match: 5. Germline CDR1 MDHEN, CDR2 SYDVKM. CDR3 size: 15 residues. CDR3 coding DNA: TGTGCCAGCAGTTTAGCTAGCGGGAGTGTGGAGACCCAGTACTTC. Encoded protein: CASSLASGSVETQYF.

This chain joins TRBV5-5 and TRBJ2-7, with TRBD1 matching over 9 bases. Looked up from germline, CDR1 is SGHKS and CDR2 is YYEKEE (reference sequence). The CDR3 has 16 amino acids. J was trimmed by 6 bases and V by 6 bases; bases with no gene match: 16. CDR3: CASNPTPGQGSGEQYF. Here the CDR3 DNA reads TGTGCCAGCAACCCCACCCCGGGACAGGGTTCTGGCGAGCAGTACTTC.

This clone occurred once. The chain links TRBV15 to TRBJ1-2; D is perhaps TRBD1 (5 bases). Germline CDR1 and CDR2: LNHNV and YYDKDF (reference sequence). There are 17 residues in the CDR3. V lost 1 base and J lost 4, with 19 bases in between. Here the CDR3 DNA reads TGTGCCACCAGCAGAGCTTTTGGGGCAGCGAAAACCTATGGCTACACCTTC. Its translation is CATSRAFGAAKTYGYTF.

The chain carries TRBV11-3 and TRBJ2-3, with TRBD2 matching 8 bases. V dropped 5 bases and J dropped 2; count of bases not matched to a gene: 6. Looked up from germline, CDR1 is SGHNT and CDR2 is YENEEA. This CDR3 is built from 15 residues. CDR3 in amino acids: CASSRGLADTDTQYF. The CDR3 DNA follows: TGTGCCAGCAGCCGTGGACTAGCAGACACAGATACGCAGTATTTT.

This chain joins TRBV6-7 and TRBJ1-1, with a weak D call TRBD1 (5 bases). TRBV6-7 is an ORF, and what it does is uncertain. The V gene lost 1 base and the J gene lost 11 bases, with 20 bases spanning the gap. The CDR3 length is 15 residues. The DNA of the CDR3 is TGTGCCAGCAGTTACTTCACTCGGGACTGGCGGTCGGCTTTCTTT. The encoded protein is CASSYFTRDWRSAFF.

The rearrangement links TRBV19 to TRBJ2-5; 10 bases are a match to TRBD2. The last part of the DNA fits TRBJ2-7 better; the J call may be wrong. The germline gives CDR1 LNHDA, CDR2 SQIVND (reference sequence). This CDR3 is 16 amino acids long. The CDR3 spells CASRKQTSGYTYEQYF. In DNA form, the CDR3 reads TGTGCCAGTAGAAAACAGACTAGCGGGTATACCTACGAGCAGTACTTC.

The V gene is TRBV6-5, the J gene TRBJ2-5; 8 bases are shared with TRBD1. From germline, CDR1 is MNHEY and CDR2 SVGAGI. The CDR3 runs 15 residues. The ends lost 2 bases at V and 4 bases at J; junction bases unmatched: 6. CDR3 sequence reads: CASSYADRGGETQYF. CDR3 coding DNA: TGTGCCAGCAGTTACGCCGACAGGGGAGGAGAGACCCAGTACTTC.

The J gene is TRBJ1-5, the V gene TRBV30; 7 nucleotides agree with TRBD1. Trimming cost V 3 bases and J 6 bases; bases outside gene matches: 8. CDR1 and CDR2 (germline): GTSNPN, SVGIG (reference sequence). This CDR3 is 14 amino acids long. The CDR3 DNA is TGTGCCTGGAGCCCGGGACAGTTTAGTCAGCCCCAGCATTTT. It encodes CAWSPGQFSQPQHF.

This chain joins TRBV5-6 and TRBJ2-7; D is undetermined. The V gene's germline CDR1 is SGHDT and CDR2 YYEEEE. The CDR3 runs to 12 residues. The V gene lost 4 bases and the J gene lost 5 bases, with 10 bases spanning the gap. Written as DNA, the CDR3 is TGTGCCAGCAGCCCCTCGTATAACGAGCAGTACTTC. Amino acids: CASSPSYNEQYF.

J is TRBJ2-2 and V is TRBV4-1, with 11 bases identical to TRBD2. Germline V CDR1 and CDR2: MGHRA, YSYEKL. V lost 1 base and J lost 6; bases outside the gene matches: 7. The CDR3 loop spans 17 amino acids. The CDR3 region is CASSQGWTSGYAGELFF. The CDR3 DNA reads TGCGCCAGCAGCCAAGGCTGGACTAGCGGGTATGCCGGGGAGCTGTTTTTT.

The chain employs TRBV7-2 and TRBJ2-2; maybe TRBD1 (6 bases). V was trimmed by 5 bases and J by 6 bases, leaving 19 bases between them. Per germline, CDR1 SGHTA and CDR2 FQGNSA. The CDR3 spans 16 residues. The CDR3 DNA is TGTGCCAGCAGCCGAGAGGCCAGTCAGGGGTCCGGGGAGCTGTTTTTT. Protein product: CASSREASQGSGELFF.

V is TRBV19 and J is TRBJ2-2; TRBD2 might be the D (7 bases). The CDR3 covers 16 residues. V lost 6 bases and J lost 7, with 21 bases in between. CDR1 and CDR2 (germline): LNHDA, SQIVND (reference sequence). CDR3 DNA: TGTGCCAGTAGCCCCGGTGAGGGGGGGTTGGGCGGGGAGCTGTTTTTT. Amino acid sequence: CASSPGEGGLGGELFF.

There are a few counts of this clone. This chain uses TRBV4-3 with TRBJ2-3, with 8 bases lining up with TRBD1. The germline gives CDR1 LGHNA, CDR2 YSLEER. V lost 6 bases, J lost 1 base, and 6 bases stayed unmatched. The CDR3 has 15 residues. CDR3 sequence (DNA): TGCGCCAGCAGTGAACGACAGGGGCGCACAGATACGCAGTATTTT. As protein: CASSERQGRTDTQYF.

The chain couples TRBV6-6 to TRBJ2-3, with 8 bases fitting TRBD2. CDR3 length: 15 amino acids. CDR1 and CDR2 (germline): MNHNY, SVGAGI (reference sequence). V gave up 6 bases and J gave up 6 bases; unmatched junction bases: 11. CDR3 bases: TGTGCCAGCAGAAGAGCGGGAGATCCGTCGGATACGCAGTATTTT. The encoded protein is CASRRAGDPSDTQYF.

This clone was found once. This chain links TRBV19 with TRBJ2-3; 9 positions agree with TRBD2. The germline gives CDR1 LNHDA, CDR2 SQIVND (reference sequence). The length of the CDR3 is 18 residues. J was trimmed by 3 bases and V by 6 bases; bases with no gene match: 16. Here the CDR3 DNA reads TGTGCCAGTAGGGGGGGGCCGGGCGGGAGGGCCTCGACAGATACGCAGTATTTT. It codes for CASRGGPGGRASTDTQYF.

The sample holds a few counts of this clone. The sample holds other DNA sequences that translate to the same CDR3. The gene calls are TRBV6-5 and TRBJ2-3; D not certain. CDR1 and CDR2 from the germline V gene are MNHEY and SVGAGI. This CDR3 has 15 amino acids. V dropped 2 bases and J dropped 0 bases, with 9 bases sitting between them. CDR3 nucleotides: TGTGCCAGCAGTTACCTGGCGGTTAGCACAGATACGCAGTATTTT. Translating it yields CASSYLAVSTDTQYF.

The V call is TRBV7-9, the J call TRBJ2-3; maybe TRBD2 (6 bases). Germline V gives CDR1 SEHNR, CDR2 FQNEAQ (reference sequence). The CDR3 contains 17 residues. Deletions cut 7 bases from V and 2 bases from J, with 22 bases between. The CDR3 region has the DNA TGTGCCAGCACCACGCCTTGGGGGAGGTCACACACAGATACGCAGTATTTT. It yields the protein CASTTPWGRSHTDTQYF.

The chain recombines TRBV5-1 with TRBJ2-7; the D gene is possibly TRBD1 (6 bases). The V gene's germline CDR1 is SGHRS and CDR2 YFSETQ. CDR3 size: 17 residues. Trimming took 0 bases from V and 6 from J, leaving 22 bases between them. Here the CDR3 reads CASSLVSWTASPPEQYF. In nucleotides, the CDR3 is TGCGCCAGCAGCTTGGTGTCCTGGACAGCATCTCCCCCCGAGCAGTACTTC. Supplemented by reference TRBV5-1 and TRBJ2-7, the full variable domain reads KAGVTQTPRYLIKTRGQQVTLSCSPISGHRSVSWYQQTPGQGLQFLFEYFSETQRNKGNFPGRFSGRQFSNSRSEMNVSTLELGDSALYLCASSLVSWTASPPEQYFGPGTRLTVT.

V is TRBV19 and J is TRBJ2-2; the match to TRBD1 covers 9 bases. Germline assignment: CDR1 LNHDA and CDR2 SQIVND (reference sequence). J lost 5 bases, V lost 5 bases, and 6 bases had no gene match. This CDR3 spans 15 amino acids. The chain's CDR3 is CASSVRDRDTGELFF. The CDR3 nucleotides are TGTGCCAGTAGTGTGAGGGACAGGGATACCGGGGAGCTGTTTTTT.

This chain links TRBV2 with TRBJ2-7, with D possibly TRBD1 on 6 matching bases. This CDR3 contains 15 residues. Germline values: CDR1 SNHLY, CDR2 FYNNEI. Trimming removed 5 bases at V and 2 bases at J, with 16 bases between. The CDR3 loop is CASSREQGPTYEQYF. The CDR3 DNA sequence: TGTGCCAGCAGTCGCGAACAGGGACCTACCTACGAGCAGTACTTC.

This chain connects TRBV7-2 to TRBJ2-7, with 8 bases aligning to TRBD1. The CDR3 contains 15 residues. Germline CDR1 SGHTA, CDR2 FQGNSA. The V segment lost 3 bases and the J segment 2 bases; nucleotides outside the gene matches: 6. The CDR3 DNA is TGTGCCAGCAGCTTCCGTGGACAGGGCCCCTACGAGCAGTACTTC. This encodes CASSFRGQGPYEQYF.

In its sample, this clone was seen once. The junction departs from the called germline gene at one end, perhaps through a read error. The gene calls are TRBV4-3 and TRBJ2-7; 12 positions match TRBD2. The V gene's germline CDR1 is LGHNA and CDR2 YSLEER. The CDR3 has 15 amino acids. The CDR3 loop is CASSQETSGRLSMNF. The DNA for the CDR3 is TGCGCCAGCAGCCAAGAGACTAGCGGGAGATTAAGTATGAACTTC.

The chain has TRBV12-5 and TRBJ1-1; a weak D match, TRBD1 (5 bases). V was shortened by 0 bases and J by 4 bases, with 15 bases between the two germline ends. Germline CDR1 is LGHNT and CDR2 is FRNRAP. The CDR3 sequence is 16 residues long. CDR3 nucleotides: TGTGCTAGTGGTTTGGTATTCCCGGGGGTGACCACTGAAGCTTTCTTT. Amino acids: CASGLVFPGVTTEAFF.

The chain employs TRBV6-5 and TRBJ2-7, with a tentative D call TRBD1 (6 bases). Per germline, CDR1 MNHEY and CDR2 SVGAGI. Trimming left V 8 bases short and J 0 bases short, with 14 bases between. The CDR3 runs 14 residues. In DNA form, the CDR3 reads TGTGCCAGCCTCAGGGGCCTTAGCTCCTACGAGCAGTACTTC. Translating gives CASLRGLSSYEQYF.

The V and J genes are TRBV19 and TRBJ1-4; tentatively, D is TRBD1 (5 bases). This CDR3 is 14 amino acids long. Germline V gene sequence: CDR1 LNHDA, CDR2 SQIVND (reference sequence). Trimming left V 8 bases short and J 0 bases short, with 10 bases between. The DNA for the CDR3 is TGTGCCAGTTTCGGGGGGGCAACTAATGAAAAACTGTTTTTT. This translates into CASFGGATNEKLFF. The full variable domain, with the rest looked up from reference TRBV19 and TRBJ1-4, is DGGITQSPKYLFRKEGQNVTLSCEQNLNHDAMYWYRQDPGQGLRLIYYSQIVNDFQKGDIAEGYSVSREKKESFPLTVTSAQKNPTAFYLCASFGGATNEKLFFGSGTQLSVL.

The chain recombines TRBV28 with TRBJ2-4, with D tentatively TRBD2 (7 bases). CDR3 length: 14 amino acids. From germline, CDR1 is MDHEN and CDR2 SYDVKM. The V end lost 3 bases, the J end lost 7 bases, and 13 bases lay between the germline ends. In nucleotides, the CDR3 is TGTGCCAGCAGTTTTTCGGGGGGCGCGAACATTCAGTACTTC. This sequence encodes CASSFSGGANIQYF.

The chain employs TRBV7-9 and TRBJ2-1; 11 bases map to TRBD2. Trimming removed 6 bases from V and 3 bases from J; junction bases left unmatched: 7. The germline V gene has CDR1 SEHNR and CDR2 FQNEAQ (reference sequence). This CDR3 spans 16 amino acids. The CDR3: CASRPGTSGNYNEQFF. The CDR3 DNA sequence: TGTGCCAGCAGACCGGGGACTAGCGGAAACTACAATGAGCAGTTCTTC.